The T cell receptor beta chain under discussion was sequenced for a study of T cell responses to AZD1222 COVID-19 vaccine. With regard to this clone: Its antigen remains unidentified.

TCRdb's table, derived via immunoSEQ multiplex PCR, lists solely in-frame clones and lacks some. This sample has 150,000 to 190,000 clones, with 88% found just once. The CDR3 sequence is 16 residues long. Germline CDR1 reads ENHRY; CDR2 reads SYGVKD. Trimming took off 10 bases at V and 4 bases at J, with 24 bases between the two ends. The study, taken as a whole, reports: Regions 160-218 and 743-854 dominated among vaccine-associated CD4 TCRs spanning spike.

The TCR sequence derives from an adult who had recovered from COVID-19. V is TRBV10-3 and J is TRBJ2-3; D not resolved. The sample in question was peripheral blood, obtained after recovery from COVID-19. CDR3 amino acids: CATLGRSGVFPDTQYF. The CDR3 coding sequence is TGTGCCACGCTGGGTCGGAGTGGGGTATTTCCAGATACGCAGTATTTT.